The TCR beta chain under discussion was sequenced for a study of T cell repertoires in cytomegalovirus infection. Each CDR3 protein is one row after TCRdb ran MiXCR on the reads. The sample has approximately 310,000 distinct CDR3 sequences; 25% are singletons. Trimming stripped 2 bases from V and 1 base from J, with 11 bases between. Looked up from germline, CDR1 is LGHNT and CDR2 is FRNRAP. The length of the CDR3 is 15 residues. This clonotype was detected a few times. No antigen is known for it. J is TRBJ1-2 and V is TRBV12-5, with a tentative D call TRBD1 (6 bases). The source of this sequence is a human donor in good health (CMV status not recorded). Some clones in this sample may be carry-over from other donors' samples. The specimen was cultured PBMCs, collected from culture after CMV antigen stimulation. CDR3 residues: CASGLRGARNYGYTF. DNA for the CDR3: TGTGCTAGTGGTTTGAGGGGGGCTCGTAACTATGGCTACACCTTC. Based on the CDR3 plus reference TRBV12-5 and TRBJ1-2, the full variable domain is DARVTQTPRHKVTEMGQEVTMRCQPILGHNTVFWYRQTMMQGLELLAYFRNRAPLDDSGMPKDRFSAEMPDATLATLKIQPSEPRDSAVYFCASGLRGARNYGYTFGSGTRLTVV.